This TCR beta chain was observed in a study of cytomegalovirus exposure and HLA in healthy donors. Study conclusions and caveats: CMV serostatus alone was available as immune exposure information. According to an earlier analysis, most TCR beta V segments yielded productive rearrangements about 87% or about 30% of the time.

Concerning this clone: The antigen is unknown.

Trimming at V came to 2 bases and at J to 4 bases, leaving 4 bases not matched to a gene. The V gene's germline CDR1 is MNHEY and CDR2 SMNVEV (reference sequence). The CDR3 sequence is 14 residues long. With 60 Vbeta and 13 Jbeta primers, the PCR was carried out. Assay used: immunoSEQ multiplex PCR; TCRdb lists only in-frame clones, some missing. This table holds about 98,000 clones, approximately 69% found once. The receptor was isolated from a female donor in good health and CMV-seronegative. What was sequenced was PBMCs. The chain is built from TRBV27 and TRBJ1-2; the match to TRBD1 covers 7 bases. CDR3 amino acids: CASSLRGGGYGYTF. The CDR3 coding sequence is TGTGCCAGCAGTTTAAGAGGGGGCGGCTATGGCTACACCTTC.